This T cell receptor beta chain emerged from a study of control samples from healthy donors and cancer patients. Clones were sequenced by immunoSEQ multiplex PCR, and TCRdb holds only the in-frame ones, with some missing. The sample gives 150,000 to 200,000 clones, approximately 93% of which show up once; around 9.3% is in the top ten. The CDR3 runs 19 residues. The sample taken for sequencing was blood. The receptor's source is a woman between 40 and 50 years old in good health. J is TRBJ1-1 and V is TRBV21-1. TRBV21-1 is assigned pseudogene status. The DNA for the CDR3 is TGTGCCAGCAGCAAACCTGGGGGGGTTGACTCAGTTCGGAACACTGAAGCTTTCTTT. It specifies CASSKPGGVDSVRNTEAFF.